This T cell receptor (beta chain) is from a study of T cell responses to AZD1222 COVID-19 vaccine. Per germline, CDR1 MGHRA and CDR2 YSYEKL. The CDR3 covers 16 residues. V shed 5 bases and J shed 0 bases, with 13 bases lying between them. TCRdb keeps only in-frame clones here, not all; method: immunoSEQ multiplex PCR. The profile covers over 100,000 clones, with approximately 86% appearing a single time and about 2.5% taken by the ten largest. Specimen: peripheral blood, collected 28 days after the second AZD1222 dose. The TCR was taken from an adult who received the AZD1222 COVID-19 vaccine. The chain uses TRBV4-1 and TRBJ2-2, with a weak D call TRBD2 (5 bases). The DNA of the CDR3 is TGCGCCAGCAGCTCAGGCGGAGGCGCGAACACCGGGGAGCTGTTTTTT. As protein: CASSSGGGANTGELFF.